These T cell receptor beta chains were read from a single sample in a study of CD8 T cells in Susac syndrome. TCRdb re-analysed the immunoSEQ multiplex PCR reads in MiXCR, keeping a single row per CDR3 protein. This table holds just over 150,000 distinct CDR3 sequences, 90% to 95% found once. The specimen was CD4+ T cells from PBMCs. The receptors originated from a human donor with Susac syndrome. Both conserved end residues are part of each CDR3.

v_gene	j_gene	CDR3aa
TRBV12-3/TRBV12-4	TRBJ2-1	CASSSASRQYNEQFF
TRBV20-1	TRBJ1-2	CSARSAGGYTF
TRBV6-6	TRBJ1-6	CASSYGGPLHF
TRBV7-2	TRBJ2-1	CASSSAGAGGNNEQFF
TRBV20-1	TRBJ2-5	CSAYGGGFQETQYF
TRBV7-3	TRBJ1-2	CASSARDGRGYTF
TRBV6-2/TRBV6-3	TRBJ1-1	CASSYPRGVGTEAFF
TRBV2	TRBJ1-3	CASSEWFGKGAGNTIYF
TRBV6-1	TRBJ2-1	CASIPPGQRIGEQFF
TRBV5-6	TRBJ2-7	CASSQKGVDEQYF
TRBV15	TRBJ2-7	CATRAGGGSYEQYF
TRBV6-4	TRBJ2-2	CASSDIAGELFF
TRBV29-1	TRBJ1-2	CSVGGQILGYTF
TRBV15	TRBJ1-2	CATSPAGFRWNFGYTF
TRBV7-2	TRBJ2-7	CASSLEGLEQYF
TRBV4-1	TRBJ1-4	CASSQAGGEKLFF
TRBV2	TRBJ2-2	CASRPRTAGGELFF
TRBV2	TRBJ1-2	CASGGQGRQTYGYTF
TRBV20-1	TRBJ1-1	CSAIWGNTEAFF
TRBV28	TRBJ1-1	CASIDTEAFF
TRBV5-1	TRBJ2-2	CASSLGGGRNTGELFF
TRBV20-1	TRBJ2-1	CSARSGGDNEQFF
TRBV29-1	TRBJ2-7	CSAFGQGSYEQYF
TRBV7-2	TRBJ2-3	CASSLMAGGRLGTDTQYF
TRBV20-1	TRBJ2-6	CSARETGSGANVLTF
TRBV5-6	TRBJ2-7	CASSPRPTGDEQYF
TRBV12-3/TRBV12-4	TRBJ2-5	CASSLGQLQETQYF
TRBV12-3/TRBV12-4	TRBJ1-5	CASSPPAGDQPQHF
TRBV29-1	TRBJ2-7	CSVGLIYEQYF
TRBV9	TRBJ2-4	CASSVERGPRDIQYF
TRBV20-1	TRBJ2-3	CSANIGTGRDTQYF
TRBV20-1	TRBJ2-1	CSARDGRAGVYNEQFF
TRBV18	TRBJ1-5	CASSPLTGRESNQPQHF
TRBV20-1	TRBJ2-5	CSAILRGRAETQYF
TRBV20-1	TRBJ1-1	CSARRTTNTEAFF
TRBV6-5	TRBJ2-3	CASSEQGRDTQYF
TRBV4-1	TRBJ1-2	CASSRDGSGYTF
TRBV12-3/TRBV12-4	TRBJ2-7	CASSPQGGEQYF
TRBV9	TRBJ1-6	CASSVSGTGGSPLHF
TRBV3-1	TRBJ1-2	CASSQGAGHYGYTF
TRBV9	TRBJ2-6	CASSVEHFSGANVLTF
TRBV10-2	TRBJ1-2	CASSVLKGASGYTF
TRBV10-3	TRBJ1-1	CAISRDGNTEAFF
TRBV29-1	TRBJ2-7	CSVRKEAYEQYF
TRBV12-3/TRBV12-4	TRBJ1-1	CASSSPGLGTEAFF
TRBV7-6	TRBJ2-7	CASKDRGVSYEQYF
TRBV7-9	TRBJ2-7	CASSLRKRGGTGEQYF
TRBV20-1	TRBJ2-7	CSARDLNRDAYEQYF
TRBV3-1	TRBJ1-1	CASRTTGGTEAFF
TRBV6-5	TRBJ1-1	CASSYFPGLLNTEAFF
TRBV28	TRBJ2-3	CASRPSPHTQYF
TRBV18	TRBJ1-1	CASSPGQGARGTEAFF
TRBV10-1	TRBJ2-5	CASSGPSQETQYF
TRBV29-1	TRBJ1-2	CSGGDPAHGYTF